This is a list of T cell receptor beta chains from one sample in a study of blood T cells in healthy people across ages. MiXCR was run by TCRdb on the 5' RACE reads, yielding one entry per CDR3 protein. The repertoire includes roughly 700,000 distinct CDR3 sequences, 25% of them detected once, and more than 8.5% sits in the top ten. This sample was shared with a second study, whose subject was T cells of mothers and their children.

Sequencing was performed on blood. Receptors originate from a boy younger than 18 in good health. Both conserved end residues are part of each CDR3. The order of the fields is V gene, clone size, D gene, J gene, CDR3 protein, CDR3 DNA. D genes are given only for firm matches. Not all rows give a size; the values are once, few, many and, for expanded clones, a class.

v_call: TRBV4-1
clone_size: -
d_call: TRBD1
j_call: TRBJ1-1
cdr3_aa: CASSPGTGANTEAFF
cdr3_nt: TGCGCCAGCAGCCCCGGGACAGGGGCGAACACTGAAGCTTTCTTT

v_call: TRBV27
clone_size: few
d_call: TRBD1
j_call: TRBJ1-4
cdr3_aa: CASREGAWEKLFF
cdr3_nt: TGTGCCAGCAGAGAGGGGGCATGGGAAAAACTGTTTTTT

v_call: TRBV7-9
clone_size: once
d_call: -
j_call: TRBJ1-1
cdr3_aa: CASSFLQGATEAFF
cdr3_nt: TGTGCCAGCAGCTTTTTACAGGGCGCCACTGAAGCTTTCTTT

v_call: TRBV5-1
clone_size: -
d_call: TRBD2
j_call: TRBJ2-5
cdr3_aa: CASSLSTSGKETQYF
cdr3_nt: TGCGCCAGCAGCTTGTCCACTAGCGGGAAAGAGACCCAGTACTTC

v_call: TRBV28
clone_size: -
d_call: -
j_call: TRBJ2-7
cdr3_aa: CASRQTYEQYF
cdr3_nt: TGTGCCTCCAGGCAAACCTACGAGCAGTACTTC

v_call: TRBV29-1
clone_size: -
d_call: TRBD1
j_call: TRBJ2-5
cdr3_aa: CSVEVQGVKTQYF
cdr3_nt: TGCAGCGTTGAAGTCCAGGGGGTAAAGACCCAGTACTTC

v_call: TRBV6-1
clone_size: once
d_call: -
j_call: TRBJ2-5
cdr3_aa: CASSSRDETQYF
cdr3_nt: TGTGCCAGCAGTTCCAGGGATGAGACCCAGTACTTC

v_call: TRBV4-2
clone_size: few
d_call: -
j_call: TRBJ2-5
cdr3_aa: CASSQDQLGPPRETQYF
cdr3_nt: TGTGCCAGCAGCCAAGATCAGCTGGGACCCCCTAGGGAGACCCAGTACTTC

v_call: TRBV7-9
clone_size: -
d_call: -
j_call: TRBJ2-5
cdr3_aa: CASSSGRYQETQYF
cdr3_nt: TGTGCCAGCAGCTCGGGTCGGTACCAAGAGACCCAGTACTTC

v_call: TRBV27
clone_size: few
d_call: TRBD1
j_call: TRBJ2-6
cdr3_aa: CASSFWTGGALSGANVLTF
cdr3_nt: TGTGCCAGCAGTTTCTGGACAGGGGGGGCCCTCTCTGGGGCCAACGTCCTGACTTTC

v_call: TRBV7-9
clone_size: -
d_call: -
j_call: TRBJ1-6
cdr3_aa: CASSSLDSPLHF
cdr3_nt: TGTGCCAGCAGCTCTCTTGATTCACCCCTCCACTTT

v_call: TRBV5-1
clone_size: -
d_call: -
j_call: TRBJ1-1
cdr3_aa: CASSLEGVRNTEAFF
cdr3_nt: TGCGCCAGCAGCTTGGAGGGAGTGCGGAACACTGAAGCTTTCTTT

v_call: TRBV4-3
clone_size: -
d_call: -
j_call: TRBJ1-4
cdr3_aa: CASSQDGGGVNEKLFF
cdr3_nt: TGCGCCAGCAGCCAAGATGGAGGGGGAGTTAATGAAAAACTGTTTTTT

v_call: TRBV5-1
clone_size: few
d_call: -
j_call: TRBJ2-3
cdr3_aa: CASGTRWENTQYF
cdr3_nt: TGCGCCAGCGGGACAAGGTGGGAGAATACGCAGTATTTT

v_call: TRBV5-5
clone_size: -
d_call: -
j_call: TRBJ1-4
cdr3_aa: CASSLVSDGEKLFF
cdr3_nt: TGTGCCAGCAGCTTGGTATCGGATGGGGAAAAACTGTTTTTT

v_call: TRBV20-1
clone_size: -
d_call: -
j_call: TRBJ2-1
cdr3_aa: CSVWVRGSLVDEQFF
cdr3_nt: TGCAGTGTATGGGTTCGGGGGAGCCTGGTCGATGAGCAGTTCTTC

v_call: TRBV12-3/TRBV12-4
clone_size: -
d_call: TRBD2
j_call: TRBJ2-5
cdr3_aa: CASSIGRAEETQYF
cdr3_nt: TGTGCCAGCAGTATCGGGAGGGCCGAGGAGACCCAGTACTTC

v_call: TRBV4-2
clone_size: few
d_call: -
j_call: TRBJ1-1
cdr3_aa: CASSQVVRANRGGAFF
cdr3_nt: TGTGCCAGCAGCCAAGTAGTTCGGGCGAACCGGGGGGGAGCTTTCTTT

v_call: TRBV25-1
clone_size: few
d_call: TRBD1
j_call: TRBJ2-2
cdr3_aa: CASSGQGLGTGELFF
cdr3_nt: TGTGCCAGCAGTGGACAGGGGCTTGGCACCGGGGAGCTGTTTTTT

v_call: TRBV5-1
clone_size: -
d_call: -
j_call: TRBJ2-1
cdr3_aa: CASSGDGTYYNEQFF
cdr3_nt: TGCGCCAGCAGCGGTGACGGCACCTACTACAATGAGCAGTTCTTC

v_call: TRBV6-1
clone_size: once
d_call: -
j_call: TRBJ1-2
cdr3_aa: CASSEGSGPNYRYTF
cdr3_nt: TGTGCCAGCAGTGAAGGATCAGGGCCTAACTATCGCTACACCTTC

v_call: TRBV29-1
clone_size: few
d_call: TRBD1
j_call: TRBJ1-5
cdr3_aa: CSVATGPNQPQHF
cdr3_nt: TGCAGCGTTGCGACAGGGCCCAATCAGCCCCAGCATTTT

v_call: TRBV5-1
clone_size: -
d_call: TRBD2
j_call: TRBJ2-6
cdr3_aa: CASSLDSLAGTSRANVLTF
cdr3_nt: TGCGCCAGCAGCTTGGATAGTTTGGCAGGGACTAGCCGGGCCAACGTCCTGACTTTC

v_call: TRBV20-1
clone_size: -
d_call: -
j_call: TRBJ2-4
cdr3_aa: CSAPLGSTLAKNIQYF
cdr3_nt: TGCAGTGCCCCCTTGGGCTCCACCCTAGCCAAAAACATTCAGTACTTC

v_call: TRBV7-2
clone_size: few
d_call: -
j_call: TRBJ2-5
cdr3_aa: CASSIIGGRETQYF
cdr3_nt: TGTGCCAGCAGCATCATCGGGGGCCGAGAGACCCAGTACTTC

v_call: TRBV20-1
clone_size: -
d_call: -
j_call: TRBJ2-5
cdr3_aa: CSAPGLTEETQYF
cdr3_nt: TGCAGTGCTCCTGGACTAACGGAAGAGACCCAGTACTTC

v_call: TRBV20-1
clone_size: few
d_call: -
j_call: TRBJ1-2
cdr3_aa: CSAHRWDDRRGYTF
cdr3_nt: TGCAGTGCTCACCGATGGGATGACAGAAGGGGCTACACCTTC

v_call: TRBV18
clone_size: -
d_call: TRBD1
j_call: TRBJ2-5
cdr3_aa: CASSPDGQGETQYF
cdr3_nt: TGTGCCAGCTCACCAGACGGACAGGGGGAGACCCAGTACTTC

v_call: TRBV6-6
clone_size: -
d_call: TRBD1
j_call: TRBJ2-5
cdr3_aa: CASSYNEGARTQYF
cdr3_nt: TGTGCCAGCAGTTACAATGAGGGGGCACGGACCCAGTACTTC

v_call: TRBV5-1
clone_size: -
d_call: TRBD2
j_call: TRBJ2-7
cdr3_aa: CASSLDGTSGVRSEQYF
cdr3_nt: TGCGCCAGCAGCTTGGACGGGACTAGCGGGGTCAGGAGCGAGCAGTACTTC

v_call: TRBV12-3/TRBV12-4
clone_size: -
d_call: TRBD2
j_call: TRBJ2-1
cdr3_aa: CASEGLSLYNEQFF
cdr3_nt: TGTGCCAGCGAGGGACTATCCCTCTACAATGAGCAGTTCTTC